This T cell receptor beta chain was retrieved from a study of blood T cell repertoires in COVID-19. For the study at large: Collection of acute and convalescent COVID-19 samples took place in the United States, Italy and Spain.

Here immunoSEQ multiplex PCR was the method, and the copy in TCRdb shows in-frame clones only, minus some. Seen here are about 250,000 clones, around 86% observed once, and the top ten hold about 1.5%. What was sequenced was PBMCs or T cells enriched from blood (not recorded which). The receptor was isolated from a woman in her fifties or sixties who had recovered from COVID-19.

The CDR3: CASSSLLRTVETNEKLFF. The CDR3 coding sequence is TGTGCCAGCAGTTCCTTACTCCGTACAGTGGAAACTAATGAAAAACTGTTTTTT. The rearrangement links TRBV28 to TRBJ1-4; D gene uncertain. The CDR3 spans 18 residues. CDR1 and CDR2 (germline): MDHEN, SYDVKM. Trimming pared 4 bases from V and 1 base from J, leaving 19 bases between. Supplemented by reference TRBV28 and TRBJ1-4, the full variable domain reads DVKVTQSSRYLVKRTGEKVFLECVQDMDHENMFWYRQDPGLGLRLIYFSYDVKMKEKGDIPEGYSVSREKKERFSLILESASTNQTSMYLCASSSLLRTVETNEKLFFGSGTQLSVL.